This T cell receptor beta chain derives from a study of T-cell reconstitution after alpha-beta-depleted transplantation in children. This clonotype has a handful of counts. The V and J ends lost 5 bases and 5 bases respectively, with 16 bases between them. The CDR3 has 15 amino acids. Germline V gene data show CDR1 as SGHTA and CDR2 as FQGTGA. This sample's TCRbeta library carried unique molecular identifier barcodes. TCRdb reprocessed the PCR reads with MiXCR, giving one entry per CDR3 protein. The repertoire holds some 78,000 distinct CDR3 sequences, with 11% to 15% as singletons. The chain employs TRBV7-3 and TRBJ2-1; D is undetermined. Sequenced here: PBMCs, mostly from graft donor cells, sampled 180 days after TCRalphabeta/CD19-depleted stem cell transplant. The sequence was obtained from a male patient between 2 and 10 years old who had a stem cell transplant for acute lymphoblastic leukemia, so the T cells may come from the graft donor. Written as DNA, the CDR3 is TGTGCCAGCAGCCCTAGACGGGCCCCCAACAATGAGCAGTTCTTC. Its protein product is CASSPRRAPNNEQFF.